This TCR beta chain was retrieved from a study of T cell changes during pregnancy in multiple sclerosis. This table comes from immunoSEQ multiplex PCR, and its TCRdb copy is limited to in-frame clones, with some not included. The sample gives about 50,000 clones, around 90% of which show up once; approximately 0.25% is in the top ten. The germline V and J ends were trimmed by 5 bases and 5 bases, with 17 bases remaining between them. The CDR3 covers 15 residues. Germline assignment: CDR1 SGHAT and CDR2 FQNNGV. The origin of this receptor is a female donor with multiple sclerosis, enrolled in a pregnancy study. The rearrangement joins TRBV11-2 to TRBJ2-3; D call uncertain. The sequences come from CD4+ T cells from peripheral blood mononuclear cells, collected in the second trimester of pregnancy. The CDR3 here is CASSRTRLDGDTQYF. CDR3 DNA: TGTGCCAGCAGCCGCACGAGGCTAGACGGAGATACGCAGTATTTT.